These T cell receptor beta chains were read from a single sample in a study of a mutant IDH1 vaccine in newly diagnosed glioma. These receptors have no identified antigens. Using immunoSEQ multiplex PCR, the repertoire was profiled, and TCRdb retains in-frame clones only, with some absent. The sample carries tens of thousands of clones, over 75% recorded once. The sample was PBMCs, taken from a glioma patient whose treatment included an IDH1 peptide vaccine. Every receptor here comes from a young man with glioma. CDR3s include the opening cysteine and the closing phenylalanine or tryptophan. D genes are given only for firm matches. Clone size is stated in some rows and not others, as once, few, many or a class when expanded.

TRBD1 TRBJ1-1 TRBV5-1 few CASGRTGNTEAFF TGCGCCAGCGGACGGACAGGGAACACTGAAGCTTTCTTT
- TRBJ2-2 TRBV27 - CASSLFSNGRELFF TGTGCCAGCAGTCTCTTCTCCAACGGGAGGGAGCTGTTTTTT
- TRBJ1-1 TRBV18 - CASSPRRPGNTEAFF TGTGCCAGCTCACCAAGGCGACCAGGGAACACTGAAGCTTTCTTT
- TRBJ1-1 TRBV21-1 - CASLSRGFPEAFF TGTGCCAGCCTCTCCAGGGGGTTCCCTGAAGCTTTCTTT
- TRBJ1-1 TRBV27 - CASSLKGLNTEAFF TGTGCCAGCAGTTTGAAGGGTTTGAACACTGAAGCTTTCTTT
- TRBJ1-2 TRBV5-4 - CASSYSGAIYGYTF TGTGCCAGCAGCTACTCCGGGGCCATCTATGGCTACACCTTC
- TRBJ2-5 TRBV9 once CASSVAEGRETQYF TGTGCCAGCAGCGTAGCGGAGGGGCGGGAGACCCAGTACTTC
TRBD1 TRBJ2-7 TRBV7-6 - CASSLGQGAYEQYF TGTGCCAGCAGCTTGGGACAGGGGGCCTACGAGCAGTACTTC
TRBD1 TRBJ2-1 TRBV7-9 - CASSLGTGQTYNEQFF TGTGCCAGCAGCTTAGGGACAGGTCAGACCTACAATGAGCAGTTCTTC
- TRBJ1-5 TRBV19 - CASSIAGNQPQHF TGTGCCAGTAGTATAGCGGGGAATCAGCCCCAGCATTTT
- TRBJ2-7 TRBV13 - CASSALIAPSYEQYF TGTGCCAGCAGCGCCTTGATCGCGCCCTCCTACGAGCAGTACTTC
TRBD2 TRBJ2-7 TRBV30 - CAWSPQQTSGRAYEQYF TGTGCCTGGAGTCCTCAACAAACCAGCGGGAGGGCCTACGAGCAGTACTTC
- TRBJ1-1 TRBV9 - CASSVGGRSTEAFF TGTGCCAGCAGCGTAGGCGGACGGTCCACTGAAGCTTTCTTT
- TRBJ1-1 TRBV10-3 - CAIGTPNTEAFF TGTGCCATCGGGACTCCGAACACTGAAGCTTTCTTT
- TRBJ2-2 TRBV6-5 - CASSYSGETGELFF TGTGCCAGCAGTTACTCCGGGGAGACCGGGGAGCTGTTTTTT
- TRBJ1-2 TRBV27 - CASSQGWGYTF TGTGCCAGCAGCCAGGGATGGGGCTACACCTTC
- TRBJ2-3 TRBV6-5 - CASSWTDASTDTQYF TGTGCCAGCAGTTGGACGGATGCTAGCACAGATACGCAGTATTTT
TRBD2 TRBJ2-1 TRBV5-1 - CASSTGTTGPNEQFF TGCGCCAGCAGTACCGGGACTACCGGCCCCAATGAGCAGTTCTTC
TRBD1 TRBJ1-4 TRBV5-1 - CASSRDSSDEKLFF TGCGCCAGCAGCCGGGACAGCAGTGATGAAAAACTGTTTTTT
- TRBJ1-1 TRBV6-5 few CASSYSRVGTTEAFF TGTGCCAGCAGTTACTCGAGGGTCGGGACCACTGAAGCTTTCTTT
- TRBJ1-5 TRBV18 once CASQELSNQPQHF TGTGCCAGCCAAGAACTTAGCAATCAGCCCCAGCATTTT
- TRBJ2-1 TRBV11-2 - CASRHPGQGNEQFF TGTGCCAGCAGGCACCCGGGACAAGGGAATGAGCAGTTCTTC
TRBD2 TRBJ2-2 TRBV10-3 - CATSWLAGEAGELFF TGTGCCACCTCCTGGCTAGCGGGGGAAGCCGGGGAGCTGTTTTTT
TRBD1 TRBJ2-7 TRBV5-1 - CASSLYRGLSYEQYF TGCGCCAGCAGCTTGTACAGGGGGCTTTCCTACGAGCAGTACTTC
- TRBJ2-2 TRBV28 - CASSHLAGELFF TGTGCCAGCAGTCACCTGGCCGGGGAGCTGTTTTTT
- TRBJ2-2 TRBV6-5 - CASRGTGNTGELFF TGTGCCAGCAGGGGGACGGGAAACACCGGGGAGCTGTTTTTT
TRBD1 TRBJ1-1 TRBV7-9 - CASTLDDRGNTEAFF TGTGCCAGCACCCTAGACGACAGGGGGAACACTGAAGCTTTCTTT
- TRBJ2-3 TRBV6-6 - CASSYSGVDTQYF TGTGCCAGCAGTTACTCCGGGGTAGACACGCAGTATTTT
- TRBJ2-7 TRBV9 - CASSPGTVDEQYF TGTGCCAGCAGCCCCGGGACGGTCGACGAGCAGTACTTC
TRBD2 TRBJ2-2 TRBV30 - CAWKVAGISGELFF TGTGCCTGGAAGGTAGCGGGTATCTCCGGGGAGCTGTTTTTT
- TRBJ1-3 TRBV30 - CAWSSRMGAGNTIYF TGTGCCTGGAGTTCTCGGATGGGGGCTGGAAACACCATATATTTT
- TRBJ1-2 TRBV29-1 - CSVDEAVPGYTF TGCAGCGTTGATGAGGCTGTTCCTGGCTACACCTTC
- TRBJ1-2 TRBV5-5 - CASSFRADNYGYTF TGTGCCAGCAGCTTTCGGGCTGACAACTATGGCTACACCTTC
- TRBJ2-3 TRBV2 - CASSVSTDTQYF TGTGCCAGCAGTGTTAGCACGGATACGCAGTATTTT
- TRBJ1-4 TRBV25-1 few CASSEYGTGNEKLFF TGTGCCAGCAGTGAATACGGGACGGGAAATGAAAAACTGTTTTTT
- TRBJ2-1 TRBV27 - CASSPRAGQRTYNEQFF TGTGCCAGCAGTCCTCGGGCAGGGCAAAGGACTTACAATGAGCAGTTCTTC
- TRBJ2-1 TRBV5-4 once CASSSGQIYNEQFF TGTGCCAGCAGCAGCGGACAGATCTACAATGAGCAGTTCTTC
TRBD2 TRBJ2-7 TRBV7-2 - CASSLGLAVYEQYF TGTGCCAGCAGCTTGGGACTAGCAGTCTACGAGCAGTACTTC
- TRBJ1-3 TRBV7-2 - CASSLYSGYGNTIYF TGTGCCAGCAGCTTATATTCGGGGTACGGAAACACCATATATTTT
- TRBJ2-1 TRBV5-1 - CASSTAGPPNEQFF TGCGCCAGCAGCACGGCCGGGCCCCCCAATGAGCAGTTCTTC
- TRBJ1-6 TRBV10-3 - CAISEVLRGALHF TGTGCCATCAGTGAGGTACTCCGGGGGGCCCTCCACTTT
TRBD2 TRBJ2-3 TRBV9 - CASSPRLAPSTDTQYF TGTGCCAGCAGCCCCCGACTAGCGCCTAGCACAGATACGCAGTATTTT
TRBD1 TRBJ2-7 TRBV5-8 - CASSPGQGKAYEQYF TGTGCCAGCAGCCCGGGACAGGGCAAGGCCTACGAGCAGTACTTC
- TRBJ1-3 TRBV18 - CASSPSSWVTPGNTIYF TGTGCCAGCTCACCATCCTCGTGGGTTACCCCTGGAAACACCATATATTTT
- TRBJ2-7 TRBV4-2 - CASSQESGLSYEQYF TGTGCCAGCAGCCAAGAAAGCGGGTTGTCCTACGAGCAGTACTTC
- TRBJ2-1 TRBV19 - CASSQDRSTYNEQFF TGTGCCAGTAGTCAAGACAGGTCCACCTACAATGAGCAGTTCTTC